The 14 T cell receptor beta chains below come from one sample, sequenced in a study of kidney transplant recipient with SARS-CoV-2 infection. TCRdb independently ran MiXCR on the reads; one entry per CDR3 protein. Of 200,000 to 250,000 distinct CDR3 sequences detected, more than 25% appear once; the ten largest clones hold about 7%. Sequenced material: a blood sample, taken at baseline and between days 110 and 120 from a kidney transplant recipient. Source of these receptors: a male patient aged 25-45 years who had COVID-19 and was a kidney transplant recipient. Certain T cells may be donor cells from the graft.

This clonotype was seen only once. Since a much larger clone is just one base distant, this may be a read error. The chain has TRBV7-9 and TRBJ1-4; 7 bases are shared with TRBD1. Germline assignment: CDR1 SEHNR and CDR2 FQNEAQ (reference sequence). The CDR3 extends over 15 amino acids. J was trimmed by 2 bases and V by 5 bases; bases with no gene match: 5. The chain's CDR3 is CASSQRGQTNEKLFF. CDR3 nucleotide sequence: TGTGCCAGCAGCCAGAGGGGGCAGACTAATGAAAAACTGTTTTTT.

In its sample, this clonotype was seen many times. V gene TRBV7-2 combines with J gene TRBJ1-5; no clear D. The CDR3 contains 16 residues. V shed 1 base and J shed 9 bases, with 19 bases lying between them. From germline, CDR1 is SGHTA and CDR2 FQGNSA. The CDR3 region has the DNA TGTGCCAGCAGCTTAGGGTCGGCTAGCTCGGGCAGGCCCCAGCATTTT. This gives the protein CASSLGSASSGRPQHF.

V and J are TRBV20-1 and TRBJ2-1, with 8 nucleotides matching TRBD2. From germline, CDR1 is DFQATT and CDR2 SNEGSKA (reference sequence). This CDR3 has 12 residues. The CDR3 coding sequence is TGCAACGCGGGGGGAGAGCACAATGAGCAGTTCTTC. Translating it yields CNAGGEHNEQFF.

A remark on this clonotype: A much larger clone lies one base from this, so it may be a read error. This chain joins TRBV9 and TRBJ1-2; D ambiguous. Germline CDR1 is SGDLS and CDR2 is YYNGEE. The germline V and J ends were trimmed by 3 bases and 10 bases, with 13 bases remaining between them. The CDR3 has 12 amino acids. Written as DNA, the CDR3 is TGTGCCAGCAGCGGTACCAGAGATGACTACACCTTC. Its translation: CASSGTRDDYTF.

This clonotype was recorded many times. The chain links TRBV27 to TRBJ1-3, with D possibly TRBD1 on 5 matching bases. This CDR3 spans 15 amino acids. Germline V gene sequence: CDR1 MNHEY, CDR2 SMNVEV (reference sequence). V shed 2 bases and J shed 4 bases, with 12 bases lying between them. CDR3 nucleotides: TGTGCCAGCAGTTTAATAGGGGCGCCGGGAAACACCATATATTTT. This gives the protein CASSLIGAPGNTIYF.

This clonotype came up many times. The V gene is TRBV30, the J gene TRBJ1-2, with D possibly being TRBD1 (5 bases). The CDR3 sequence is 13 residues long. Deletions cut 8 bases from V and 4 bases from J, with 17 bases between. In germline, CDR1 is GTSNPN, CDR2 SVGIG (reference sequence). The CDR3 DNA reads as TGTGCCGCCACCGTCTGGGGCGCCTATGGCTACACCTTC. It is translated as CAATVWGAYGYTF.

With regard to this clonotype: Being one base from a much bigger clone, this may be a read error. The rearrangement uses TRBV12-3 or TRBV12-4 and TRBJ1-2; D gene ambiguous. V lost 5 bases to trimming and J lost 4 bases, with 23 bases between them. This CDR3 contains 17 residues. DNA for the CDR3: TGTGCCAGCAGTCAAGAATTCAGCCTCCGAAAGACCTATGGCTACACCTTC. It is translated as CASSQEFSLRKTYGYTF.

The rearrangement joins TRBV2 to TRBJ2-3; the match to TRBD2 covers 12 bases. This CDR3 region has 18 residues. Germline values: CDR1 SNHLY, CDR2 FYNNEI. After removal of 3 bases from V and 8 bases from J, the junction contained 15 bases not matched to a gene. The CDR3 protein is CASSEPATSGSQGGTQYF. Here the CDR3 DNA reads TGTGCCAGCAGTGAGCCTGCGACTAGCGGGAGCCAAGGTGGTACGCAGTATTTT.

In this sample, this clonotype turned up many times. The V gene is TRBV19, the J gene TRBJ1-5; a possible D gene is TRBD1 (5 bases). Germline CDR1 reads LNHDA; CDR2 reads SQIVND (reference sequence). V was shortened by 7 bases and J by 1 base, with 11 bases between the two germline ends. This CDR3 has 14 amino acids. CDR3 DNA sequence: TGTGCCAGTAACCAGGGACCGAGCAATCAGCCCCAGCATTTT. Translating it yields CASNQGPSNQPQHF.

About this clonotype: It may be a read error: a sequence one base away is much more abundant. The chain recombines TRBV24-1 with TRBJ1-2; 7 bases fit TRBD1. Germline-derived CDR1 and CDR2 are KGHDR and SFDVKD. There are 15 residues in the CDR3. The CDR3 loop is CATSDAGTANYGHTF. As DNA, the CDR3 is TGTGCCACCAGTGACGCCGGGACAGCTAACTATGGCCACACCTTC.

Notes on this clonotype: This clone may be a read error of a much larger clone one base away. Likely a read error: the CDR3 ends without its conserved phenylalanine or tryptophan. The chain is built from TRBV27 and TRBJ1-1; 7 bases are shared with TRBD1. This CDR3 contains 13 residues. J gave up 4 bases and V 8 bases, and 7 bases lay outside the gene matches. Germline CDR1 is MNHEY and CDR2 is SMNVEV (reference sequence). CDR3 nucleotide sequence: TGTGCCAGCGGGTACGACAGGGTCACTGAAGCTTTCCTT. As protein: CASGYDRVTEAFL.

This clonotype occurred many times. The gene calls are TRBV2 and TRBJ2-6; D remains unclear. With 3 bases removed from V and 2 bases from J, the gap between germline ends came to 2 bases. Germline V gene lookup returns CDR1 SNHLY and CDR2 FYNNEI. CDR3 length: 13 residues. The CDR3 coding sequence is TGTGCCAGCAGTGAGACTGGGGCCAACGTCCTGACTTTC. This translates into CASSETGANVLTF.

The table lists this clonotype with many counts. This chain links TRBV20-1 with TRBJ1-2; TRBD1 agrees at 7 bases. CDR1 and CDR2 from the germline V gene are DFQATT and SNEGSKA (reference sequence). Trimming cost V 2 bases and J 4 bases; bases outside gene matches: 1. This CDR3 is built from 12 residues. The CDR3 sequence is CSARRTGYGYTF. The CDR3 DNA is TGCAGTGCTAGACGGACAGGCTATGGCTACACCTTC.

The table lists this clonotype with many counts. The CDR3 sequence: CASSLGLPSEQFF. The CDR3 DNA reads TGTGCCAGCAGCTTAGGACTTCCCTCAGAGCAGTTCTTC. The gene calls are TRBV11-2 and TRBJ2-1; D gene uncertain. Germline-derived CDR1 and CDR2 are SGHAT and FQNNGV. The CDR3 is 13 amino acids. Trimming stripped 1 base from V and 10 bases from J, with 11 bases between.